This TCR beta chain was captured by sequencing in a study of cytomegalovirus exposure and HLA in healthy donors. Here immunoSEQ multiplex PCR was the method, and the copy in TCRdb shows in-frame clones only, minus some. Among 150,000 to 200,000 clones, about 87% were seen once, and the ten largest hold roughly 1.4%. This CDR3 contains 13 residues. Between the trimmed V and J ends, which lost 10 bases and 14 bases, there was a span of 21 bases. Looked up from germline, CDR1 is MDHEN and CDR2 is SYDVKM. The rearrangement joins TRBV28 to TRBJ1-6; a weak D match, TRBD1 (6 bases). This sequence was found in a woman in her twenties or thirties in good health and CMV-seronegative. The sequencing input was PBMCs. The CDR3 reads CATQGQAILTLHF. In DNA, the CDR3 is TGTGCCACCCAGGGGCAGGCTATTTTAACCCTCCACTTT.